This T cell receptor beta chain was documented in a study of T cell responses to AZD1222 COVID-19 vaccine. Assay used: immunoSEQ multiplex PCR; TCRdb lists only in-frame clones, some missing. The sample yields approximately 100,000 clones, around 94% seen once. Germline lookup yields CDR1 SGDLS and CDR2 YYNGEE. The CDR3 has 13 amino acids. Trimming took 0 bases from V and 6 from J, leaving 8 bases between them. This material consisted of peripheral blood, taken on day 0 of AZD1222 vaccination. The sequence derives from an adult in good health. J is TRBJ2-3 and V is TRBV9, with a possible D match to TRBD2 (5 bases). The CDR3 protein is CASSVAQRDTQYF. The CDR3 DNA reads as TGTGCCAGCAGCGTAGCTCAGCGGGATACGCAGTATTTT. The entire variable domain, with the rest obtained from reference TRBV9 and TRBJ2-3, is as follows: DSGVTQTPKHLITATGQRVTLRCSPRSGDLSVYWYQQSLDQGLQFLIQYYNGEERAKGNILERFSAQQFPDLHSELNLSSLELGDSALYFCASSVAQRDTQYFGPGTRLTVL.